These 27 T cell receptor beta chains were sequenced from one sample in a study of cytomegalovirus exposure and HLA in healthy donors. With 60 Vbeta and 13 Jbeta primers, the PCR was carried out. This table comes from immunoSEQ multiplex PCR, and its TCRdb copy is limited to in-frame clones, with some not included. The sample consists of 150,000 to 200,000 clones, around 83% of them appearing once. Sequencing used PBMCs. These receptors all stem from a girl aged 2 to 9 in good health and CMV-seropositive.

This chain joins TRBV6-5 and TRBJ2-5, with TRBD2 matching over 11 bases. Germline CDR1 MNHEY, CDR2 SVGAGI. Trimming removed 5 bases from V and 2 bases from J; junction bases left unmatched: 4. This CDR3 has 15 amino acids. The CDR3 nucleotides are TGTGCCAGCAGTAAACGACTAGCGGGGCAAGAGACCCAGTACTTC. Amino acids: CASSKRLAGQETQYF.

The chain uses TRBV7-9 and TRBJ1-5, with 8 nucleotides matching TRBD1. CDR1 and CDR2 from the germline V gene are SEHNR and FQNEAQ (reference sequence). The CDR3 is made up of 15 amino acids. Trimming took 5 bases from V and 2 from J; bases not matched to a gene: 5. The CDR3 protein is CASSPGQGRNQPQHF. CDR3 bases: TGTGCCAGCAGCCCCGGACAGGGCCGCAATCAGCCCCAGCATTTT.

On this clone: The junction and the germline gene differ at one end; a read error may be behind it. The chain uses TRBV7-9 and TRBJ2-7; 10 bases are a match to TRBD1. CDR1 is SEHNR and CDR2 is FQNEAQ in the germline V gene (reference sequence). The CDR3 sequence is 14 residues long. CDR3 sequence (DNA): TGTTCCAGCAGTTTGGCCGGACAGGGGGGAGAGCAGTACTTC. Its protein is CSSSLAGQGGEQYF.

The CDR3 region is CASRMGGLHTEAFF. The CDR3, as DNA: TGCGCCAGCAGGATGGGTGGGCTGCACACTGAAGCTTTCTTT. This sequence joins TRBV4-1 and TRBJ1-1, with D unresolved. Trimming took off 6 bases at V and 3 bases at J, with 14 bases between the two ends. The V gene's germline CDR1 is MGHRA and CDR2 YSYEKL. This CDR3 contains 14 residues.

For the CDR3, the DNA is TGTGCCAGCAGTTACTCCCGGAGAAGCTCTGGAAACACCATATATTTT. It yields the protein CASSYSRRSSGNTIYF. This rearrangement joins TRBV6-5 to TRBJ1-3; D gene uncertain. This CDR3 has 16 amino acids. Germline V lookup: CDR1 MNHEY, CDR2 SVGAGI. Trimming took 0 bases from V and 0 from J, leaving 9 bases between them.

The V call is TRBV6-1, the J call TRBJ2-3, with 9 nucleotides matching TRBD2. The CDR3 is 15 amino acids. Germline V gene lookup returns CDR1 MNHNS and CDR2 SASEGT. Trimming took 6 bases from V and 1 from J; bases not matched to a gene: 5. CDR3 residues: CASSVRTSGTDTQYF. In nucleotides, the CDR3 is TGTGCCAGCAGCGTCAGGACTAGCGGCACAGATACGCAGTATTTT.

This chain joins TRBV7-2 and TRBJ2-3; the D gene is possibly TRBD1 (5 bases). The CDR3 runs 14 residues. Trimming pared 1 base from V and 6 bases from J, leaving 11 bases between. Looked up from germline, CDR1 is SGHTA and CDR2 is FQGNSA. The chain's CDR3 is CASSLGTPGDTQYF. CDR3 bases: TGTGCCAGCAGCTTAGGGACGCCAGGGGATACGCAGTATTTT.

The rearrangement uses TRBV15 and TRBJ2-5, with D perhaps matching TRBD2 (6 bases). V was clipped by 3 bases and J by 5 bases, with 22 bases between them. CDR3 length: 17 amino acids. The V gene's germline CDR1 is LNHNV and CDR2 YYDKDF (reference sequence). The CDR3 loop reads CATSRSALSTSSETQYF. Written as DNA, the CDR3 is TGTGCCACCAGCAGGTCGGCCCTCTCGACTAGTTCGGAGACCCAGTACTTC.

The chain couples TRBV9 to TRBJ2-1, with D perhaps matching TRBD2 (6 bases). The CDR3 is 14 residues long. V was shortened by 2 bases and J by 8 bases, with 14 bases between the two germline ends. The germline CDR1 and CDR2 sequences are SGDLS and YYNGEE. The CDR3 is CASSVLLEGHEQFF. CDR3 nucleotides: TGTGCCAGCAGCGTCCTCCTGGAGGGCCATGAGCAGTTCTTC.

The V gene is TRBV30, the J gene TRBJ2-7; D perhaps matches TRBD2 (7 bases). The germline gives CDR1 GTSNPN, CDR2 SVGIG (reference sequence). This CDR3 contains 13 residues. Trimming removed 0 bases at V and 7 bases at J, with 13 bases between. CDR3 loop: CAWSVGGVGEQYF. As DNA, the CDR3 is TGTGCCTGGAGTGTAGGGGGGGTAGGGGAGCAGTACTTC.

The chain employs TRBV4-1 and TRBJ2-1, with TRBD2 identical over 9 bases. CDR3 size: 16 residues. Germline V gene data show CDR1 as MGHRA and CDR2 as YSYEKL. The ends lost 6 bases at V and 4 bases at J; junction bases unmatched: 10. CDR3 bases: TGCGCCAGCAGTGGGAGTCGACTAGCGGCTTACAATGAGCAGTTCTTC. Protein: CASSGSRLAAYNEQFF.

V gene TRBV25-1 combines with J gene TRBJ1-2, with TRBD1 as a possible D gene (5 bases). The V end lost 4 bases, the J end lost 5 bases, and 11 bases lay between the germline ends. Germline-derived CDR1 and CDR2 are MGHDK and SYGVNS. The CDR3 runs 13 residues. CDR3 sequence reads: CASSVTAGYGYTF. The CDR3 DNA follows: TGTGCCAGCAGTGTGACAGCCGGTTATGGCTACACCTTC.

This rearrangement joins TRBV30 to TRBJ2-1; 13 bases agree with TRBD2. The CDR3 runs 19 residues. The germline gives CDR1 GTSNPN, CDR2 SVGIG (reference sequence). The V and J ends lost 6 bases and 0 bases, in that order; junction bases with no gene match: 14. In nucleotides, the CDR3 is TGTGCCTGCCGACCCCCGGGACTAGCGGGACTCTACTCCTACAATGAGCAGTTCTTC. Translated: CACRPPGLAGLYSYNEQFF.

The gene calls are TRBV9 and TRBJ1-1; D may be TRBD1 (5 bases). The germline V gene has CDR1 SGDLS and CDR2 YYNGEE. V gave up 0 bases and J gave up 3 bases, with 18 bases separating them. CDR3 size: 17 residues. This CDR3 is CASSVGSLGGWDTEAFF. The DNA of the CDR3 is TGTGCCAGCAGCGTAGGGTCTTTGGGGGGGTGGGACACTGAAGCTTTCTTT.

The chain combines TRBV7-9 with TRBJ2-5; 10 bases line up with TRBD2. The trim removed 5 bases at V and 2 bases at J, leaving 11 bases unmatched. From germline, CDR1 is SEHNR and CDR2 FQNEAQ (reference sequence). This CDR3 spans 17 amino acids. DNA of the CDR3: TGTGCCAGCAGCCCACCCGGGACTAGCGTTCCTCAAGAGACCCAGTACTTC. This gives the protein CASSPPGTSVPQETQYF.

V and J are TRBV2 and TRBJ2-1, with 8 bases lining up with TRBD2. The CDR3 spans 13 residues. CDR1 is SNHLY and CDR2 is FYNNEI in the germline V gene. Germline trimming cut 11 bases from V and 5 bases from J; bases unmatched to any gene: 8. The CDR3 DNA reads as TGTGCCGGTAGCGGGGAAGGGCACAATGAGCAGTTCTTC. Translating gives CAGSGEGHNEQFF.

V usage is TRBV5-5 and J usage is TRBJ2-3, with a tentative D call TRBD2 (5 bases). From germline, CDR1 is SGHKS and CDR2 YYEKEE (reference sequence). Trimming left V 0 bases short and J 2 bases short, with 13 bases between. This CDR3 spans 16 amino acids. CDR3 protein: CASSLARGGITDTQYF. CDR3 sequence (DNA): TGTGCCAGCAGCTTGGCCCGGGGTGGGATCACAGATACGCAGTATTTT.

This chain uses TRBV6-4 with TRBJ2-1; tentatively, D is TRBD1 (6 bases). Germline V gene lookup returns CDR1 MRHNA and CDR2 SNTAGT. The CDR3 runs 16 residues. Between the trimmed V and J ends, which lost 4 bases and 0 bases, there was a span of 13 bases. The CDR3 sequence: CASSGTEQSSYNEQFF. The CDR3, as DNA: TGTGCCAGCAGTGGGACAGAGCAGAGCTCCTACAATGAGCAGTTCTTC.

The V call is TRBV5-4, the J call TRBJ2-1; TRBD2 agrees at 16 bases. Germline-derived CDR1 and CDR2 are SGHNT and YYREEE (reference sequence). V lost 4 bases to trimming and J lost 4 bases; unmatched junction nucleotides: 11. This CDR3 region has 19 residues. CDR3 loop: CASSPGTSGRASVYNEQFF. The CDR3 DNA reads TGTGCCAGCAGCCCGGGGACTAGCGGGAGGGCCAGCGTATACAATGAGCAGTTCTTC.

V and J are TRBV7-9 and TRBJ2-7; D ambiguous. The germline V gene encodes CDR1 SEHNR and CDR2 FQNEAQ (reference sequence). This CDR3 region has 11 residues. The V gene lost 2 bases and the J gene lost 5 bases, with 4 bases spanning the gap. The CDR3 DNA is TGTGCCAGCAGCTTAAGCAACGAGCAGTACTTC. It is translated as CASSLSNEQYF.

This chain uses TRBV19 with TRBJ2-5; the match to TRBD2 covers 12 bases. Per the germline V gene, CDR1 is LNHDA and CDR2 is SQIVND (reference sequence). Trimming removed 4 bases from V and 1 base from J; junction bases left unmatched: 10. The CDR3 extends over 18 amino acids. Here the CDR3 reads CASSRDLAGGVGQETQYF. In DNA, the CDR3 is TGTGCCAGTAGTAGAGACCTAGCGGGAGGGGTTGGCCAAGAGACCCAGTACTTC.

The V gene is TRBV9, the J gene TRBJ2-3, with TRBD2 as a possible D gene (6 bases). From germline, CDR1 is SGDLS and CDR2 YYNGEE. The CDR3 covers 15 residues. V gave up 4 bases and J gave up 6 bases, with 18 bases separating them. The CDR3 protein is CASSPDGSLGDTQYF. The DNA of the CDR3 is TGTGCCAGCAGCCCAGACGGGAGTCTTGGGGATACGCAGTATTTT. The whole variable domain, filled in from reference TRBV9 and TRBJ2-3, reads DSGVTQTPKHLITATGQRVTLRCSPRSGDLSVYWYQQSLDQGLQFLIQYYNGEERAKGNILERFSAQQFPDLHSELNLSSLELGDSALYFCASSPDGSLGDTQYFGPGTRLTVL.

The chain has TRBV5-4 and TRBJ1-2; D might be TRBD1 (6 bases). Germline V gene sequence: CDR1 SGHNT, CDR2 YYREEE (reference sequence). The CDR3 runs 13 residues. Trimming shortened V by 2 bases and J by 6 bases, and 11 bases separated the two germline ends. CDR3 amino acids: CASSFGGLDGYTF. The CDR3 DNA sequence: TGTGCCAGCAGCTTCGGGGGGCTTGATGGCTACACCTTC.

The chain joins TRBV5-6 to TRBJ2-7, with TRBD2 identical over 7 bases. The CDR3 has 14 amino acids. Germline CDR1 and CDR2: SGHDT and YYEEEE. The V segment lost 2 bases and the J segment 5 bases; nucleotides outside the gene matches: 7. The CDR3 loop reads CASSLNRGRNEQYF. The CDR3 DNA reads TGTGCCAGCAGCTTAAATCGCGGGAGAAACGAGCAGTACTTC.

There are a few counts of this clone. This rearrangement joins TRBV7-9 to TRBJ2-7; TRBD1 aligns across 7 bases. CDR1 SEHNR and CDR2 FQNEAQ come from the germline V gene (reference sequence). There are 15 residues in the CDR3. Losses at the gene ends were 4 bases for V and 2 bases for J; bases not matched to a gene: 8. This CDR3 reads CASSSGYRGTYEQYF. In DNA, the CDR3 is TGTGCCAGCAGCTCGGGATACAGGGGAACCTACGAGCAGTACTTC.

This rearrangement joins TRBV7-9 to TRBJ1-1, with 10 positions matching TRBD1. From germline, CDR1 is SEHNR and CDR2 FQNEAQ (reference sequence). This CDR3 is built from 16 residues. After removal of 6 bases from V and 5 bases from J, the junction contained 12 bases not matched to a gene. The DNA of the CDR3 is TGTGCCAGCAGAGAAAGGACAGGGGGGTTGGGTACTGAAGCTTTCTTT. Amino acids: CASRERTGGLGTEAFF.

The rearrangement joins TRBV7-6 to TRBJ2-1, with 8 bases matching TRBD2. V was clipped by 5 bases and J by 7 bases; unmatched bases: 13. CDR1 is SGHVS and CDR2 is FNYEAQ in the germline V gene. The length of the CDR3 is 16 residues. CDR3 region: CASSPPLAGPKNEQFF. CDR3 nucleotide sequence: TGTGCCAGCAGCCCCCCCCTAGCGGGTCCGAAGAATGAGCAGTTCTTC.